The 20 T cell receptor beta chains given below trace back to one sample, sequenced in a study of blood T cell repertoires in COVID-19. TCRdb keeps only in-frame clones here, not all; method: immunoSEQ multiplex PCR. The repertoire holds over 85,000 clones, with 79% as singletons. Material for sequencing was peripheral blood. The origin of the receptors is a human donor in a cohort sampled during active COVID-19.

The V call is TRBV6-1, the J call TRBJ1-2, with D hard to call. The ends were cut back, 0 bases at V and 8 bases at J, with 16 bases in the middle. CDR1 is MNHNS and CDR2 is SASEGT in the germline V gene. The CDR3 runs 15 residues. CDR3 DNA: TGTGCCAGCAGTGAAGCTTGGAGGTCCGTAGGAGGCTACACCTTC. This codes for CASSEAWRSVGGYTF.

V is TRBV14 and J is TRBJ1-2; D is undetermined. V lost 3 bases to trimming and J lost 5 bases, with 10 bases between them. This CDR3 region has 13 residues. Looked up from germline, CDR1 is SGHDN and CDR2 is FVKESK. The CDR3 sequence is CASSQGRGYGYTF. The CDR3, as DNA: TGTGCCAGCAGCCAGGGGAGAGGGTATGGCTACACCTTC.

V is TRBV7-8 and J is TRBJ1-1; a weak D match, TRBD1 (5 bases). This CDR3 has 13 residues. V was cut by 7 bases and J by 11 bases, with 20 bases left in between. In germline, CDR1 is SGHVS, CDR2 FQNEAQ. The CDR3 DNA is TGTGCCAGCACCGAACGGGGGGGGAGCAGTGCTTTCTTT. Amino acid sequence: CASTERGGSSAFF. Complete variable domain (other parts from reference TRBV7-8 and TRBJ1-1): GAGVSQSPRYKVAKRGQDVALRCDPISGHVSLFWYQQALGQGPEFLTYFQNEAQLDKSGLPSDRFFAERPEGSVSTLKIQRTQQEDSAVYLCASTERGGSSAFFGQGTRLTVV.

This clone appeared a single time. This chain joins TRBV5-1 and TRBJ2-7; a possible D gene is TRBD2 (5 bases). Between the trimmed V and J ends, which lost 7 bases and 2 bases, there was a span of 25 bases. Germline V gene lookup returns CDR1 SGHRS and CDR2 YFSETQ. CDR3 length: 17 residues. This CDR3 reads CASRASPRGPETYEQYF. The CDR3 nucleotides are TGCGCCAGCCGAGCCTCCCCCAGAGGGCCCGAAACCTACGAGCAGTACTTC.

This clone was seen repeatedly, ten times or more. The rearrangement links TRBV6-4 to TRBJ1-5; D gene ambiguous. The CDR3 runs to 14 residues. The V end lost 7 bases, the J end lost 4 bases, and 14 bases lay between the germline ends. CDR1 and CDR2 (germline): MRHNA, SNTAGT. This CDR3 reads CASTASPGNQPQHF. The CDR3 nucleotides are TGTGCCAGCACCGCGAGCCCGGGAAATCAGCCCCAGCATTTT.

This clone was seen a few times. The chain recombines TRBV7-9 with TRBJ1-5, with 8 bases fitting TRBD1. The V gene end was trimmed by 5 bases and the J gene end by 3 bases; junction bases not matched to a gene: 3. The CDR3 is 14 residues long. Germline CDR1 reads SEHNR; CDR2 reads FQNEAQ (reference sequence). CDR3 in DNA: TGTGCCAGCAGCACAGGGGGGTACAATCAGCCCCAGCATTTT. This codes for CASSTGGYNQPQHF.

This CDR3 reads CASGGTGGYEQYF. The CDR3 DNA reads as TGTGCTAGTGGTGGGACAGGCGGCTACGAGCAGTACTTC. V gene TRBV12-5 combines with J gene TRBJ2-7; the match to TRBD1 covers 8 bases. The CDR3 has 13 residues. Germline assignment: CDR1 LGHNT and CDR2 FRNRAP. V lost 5 bases and J lost 3; bases outside the gene matches: 3.

The rearrangement uses TRBV4-2 and TRBJ2-5, with D perhaps TRBD2 (6 bases). This CDR3 has 15 amino acids. Trimming shortened V by 4 bases and J by 4 bases, and 16 bases separated the two germline ends. Looked up from germline, CDR1 is LGHNA and CDR2 is YNFKEQ. CDR3: CASSPSWGVGETQYF. The CDR3 nucleotides read TGTGCCAGCAGCCCCTCATGGGGGGTGGGAGAGACCCAGTACTTC.

The CDR3 bases are TGTGCCAGCAGTTTTTTAGTCGGGAACACCATATATTTT. Residues: CASSFLVGNTIYF. This chain joins TRBV12-3 or TRBV12-4 and TRBJ1-3; no clear D. The V and J ends lost 3 bases and 7 bases respectively, with 10 bases between them. The CDR3 consists of 13 residues.

The chain links TRBV7-2 to TRBJ2-1, with 10 positions matching TRBD1. CDR1 SGHTA and CDR2 FQGNSA come from the germline V gene. There are 18 residues in the CDR3. J gave up 4 bases and V 0 bases, and 9 bases lay outside the gene matches. The CDR3 region has the DNA TGTGCCAGCAGCTTAGCCGGGGACCCGGGACAGGGGTACAATGAGCAGTTCTTC. Its protein product is CASSLAGDPGQGYNEQFF.

This clone appeared once. The chain has TRBV19 and TRBJ1-2; D unresolved. The CDR3 has 12 amino acids. The germline gives CDR1 LNHDA, CDR2 SQIVND (reference sequence). V was trimmed by 1 base and J by 5 bases, leaving 5 bases between them. The CDR3 protein is CASSIAGYGYTF. The CDR3 region has the DNA TGTGCCAGTAGTATAGCGGGGTATGGCTACACCTTC.

A single count supports this clone. The chain links TRBV9 to TRBJ2-7; 10 nucleotides align to TRBD1. V was pared by 4 bases and J by 2 bases, with 9 bases of the junction left unmatched. In germline, CDR1 is SGDLS, CDR2 YYNGEE. The CDR3 runs to 16 residues. Here the CDR3 DNA reads TGTGCCAGCAGCCCCCAAACCGGGACAGGGGCCTACGAGCAGTACTTC. Encoded protein: CASSPQTGTGAYEQYF.

The V gene is TRBV30, the J gene TRBJ2-2; D may be TRBD1 (6 bases). Germline assignment: CDR1 GTSNPN and CDR2 SVGIG (reference sequence). The CDR3 totals 13 residues. V gave up 1 base and J gave up 6 bases, with 9 bases separating them. CDR3: CAWSEGVSGELFF. CDR3 in DNA: TGTGCCTGGAGTGAGGGGGTCTCCGGGGAGCTGTTTTTT.

The V call is TRBV9, the J call TRBJ1-1, with 8 bases matching TRBD1. CDR1 is SGDLS and CDR2 is YYNGEE in the germline V gene. Germline trimming cut 0 bases from V and 3 bases from J; bases unmatched to any gene: 7. The CDR3 loop spans 16 amino acids. The DNA for the CDR3 is TGTGCCAGCAGCGTAGCCCTGACAGGGGAGGACACTGAAGCTTTCTTT. Translating gives CASSVALTGEDTEAFF.

The rearrangement joins TRBV19 to TRBJ1-3, with TRBD1 identical over 10 bases. The CDR3 contains 15 residues. J was trimmed by 3 bases and V by 7 bases; bases with no gene match: 6. The germline V gene has CDR1 LNHDA and CDR2 SQIVND (reference sequence). The CDR3 DNA reads as TGTGCCAGTACCGAGACAGGGGGCGGTGGAAACACCATATATTTT. Residues: CASTETGGGGNTIYF. Full variable domain (missing parts from reference TRBV19 and TRBJ1-3): DGGITQSPKYLFRKEGQNVTLSCEQNLNHDAMYWYRQDPGQGLRLIYYSQIVNDFQKGDIAEGYSVSREKKESFPLTVTSAQKNPTAFYLCASTETGGGGNTIYFGEGSWLTVV.

The genes are TRBV29-1 and TRBJ2-1; 9 bases line up with TRBD1. V lost 6 bases, J lost 1 base, and 4 bases stayed unmatched. CDR3 length: 14 amino acids. Germline V lookup: CDR1 SQVTM, CDR2 ANQGSEA. The DNA of the CDR3 is TGCAGCGTGGAACAGGGGGCATCCTACAATGAGCAGTTCTTC. It translates to CSVEQGASYNEQFF.

The rearrangement uses TRBV7-8 and TRBJ2-7; D remains unclear. Looked up from germline, CDR1 is SGHVS and CDR2 is FQNEAQ. Trimming stripped 5 bases from V and 0 bases from J, with 5 bases between. The CDR3 sequence is 12 residues long. Written as DNA, the CDR3 is TGTGCCAGCAGCCACAACTCCTACGAGCAGTACTTC. This codes for CASSHNSYEQYF.

Regarding this clone: At one boundary the junction diverges from the germline segment, which might be a read error. The sample holds other DNA sequences that translate to the same CDR3. This sequence joins TRBV7-7 and TRBJ2-7, with D tentatively TRBD2 (6 bases). Germline V lookup: CDR1 SSHAT, CDR2 FNYEAQ (reference sequence). This CDR3 is 14 amino acids long. CDR3 sequence reads: CASSRGLGSYEQYF. DNA of the CDR3: TGTGCTAGCAGTAGGGGACTCGGTAGCTACGAGCAGTACTTC.

The chain carries TRBV18 and TRBJ2-5, with D hard to call. The germline V gene has CDR1 KGHSH and CDR2 LQKENI. Deletions cut 3 bases from V and 2 bases from J, with 13 bases between. The CDR3 is 15 amino acids. The CDR3 loop reads CASSPTSAVQETQYF. DNA of the CDR3: TGTGCCAGCTCACCGACTTCGGCCGTTCAAGAGACCCAGTACTTC. The entire variable domain, with the rest obtained from reference TRBV18 and TRBJ2-5, is as follows: NAGVMQNPRHLVRRRGQEARLRCSPMKGHSHVYWYRQLPEEGLKFMVYLQKENIIDESGMPKERFSAEFPKEGPSILRIQQVVRGDSAAYFCASSPTSAVQETQYFGPGTRLLVL.

This sequence joins TRBV5-1 and TRBJ1-2, with a tentative D call TRBD1 (6 bases). CDR1 and CDR2 from the germline V gene are SGHRS and YFSETQ. CDR3 length equals 16 residues. Trimming removed 7 bases at V and 4 bases at J, with 23 bases between. CDR3 loop: CASASLTQGRGYGYTF. The CDR3 DNA reads TGCGCCAGCGCTAGCCTCACACAGGGTAGGGGCTATGGCTACACCTTC.